This T cell receptor beta chain was observed in a study of beta chain features in type 1 diabetes. Whole-study results and caveats: Patients with type 1 diabetes carried fewer insertions and had more deletions at their VDJ junctions.

Sequenced material consisted of expressed TCRB transcripts (all of the isolated RNA was reverse transcribed). Only in-frame clones appear in the TCRdb table, and some are missing; sequencing was by immunoSEQ multiplex PCR. Among almost 350,000 clones listed, less than 9.5% were seen once. There was one heparinised blood draw per donor, averaging roughly 110 mL. Purity (above 98%) was reached by all sorted populations. V lost 7 bases to trimming and J lost 2 bases; unmatched junction nucleotides: 6. Germline assignment: CDR1 MDHEN and CDR2 SYDVKM. CDR3 length: 14 residues. As for this clone: Its cognate antigen is unknown.

The clonotype originates from a woman between 18 and 29 years old in good health. The sample taken for sequencing was central memory CD4+ T cells from blood. The V call is TRBV28, the J call TRBJ2-5; TRBD2 matches 8 bases. The CDR3 loop is CASTLGGGQETQYF. CDR3 sequence (DNA): TGTGCCAGCACCCTCGGGGGGGGTCAAGAGACCCAGTACTTC.